A selection of T cell receptor beta chains follows, all from one sample in a study of vaccination effects on CD4 cells after COVID-19. These receptors lack a known antigen. This table comes from immunoSEQ multiplex PCR, and its TCRdb copy is limited to in-frame clones, with some not included. The sample consists of roughly 45,000 clones, roughly 72% of them appearing once. The sample was CD4+ T cells from PBMCs cultured with SARS-CoV-2 spike peptides, taken before COVID-19 vaccination. The receptors come from a human donor who received a COVID-19 vaccine. The CDR3 runs from the conserved cysteine through the conserved F or W. D genes are given only for firm matches. Expanded clones are given a class, and other clones once, few, many or no size at all.

clone size	V gene	J gene	D gene	CDR3 DNA	CDR3 protein
once	TRBV19	TRBJ2-1	TRBD1	TGTGCCAGTAGTATAGGGGGACAGTACAATGAGCAGTTCTTC	CASSIGGQYNEQFF
NA	TRBV24-1	TRBJ2-2	NA	TGTGCCACCAGTGAGGGACAACGGGAGCTGTTTTTT	CATSEGQRELFF
NA	TRBV10-1	TRBJ2-5	TRBD1	TGCGCCAGCAGTGATTCAGGGGGTCAAGAGACCCAGTACTTC	CASSDSGGQETQYF
NA	TRBV5-1	TRBJ2-1	NA	TGCGCCAGCAGCCTGATGGTTGGAGTGTCCTACAATGAGCAGTTCTTC	CASSLMVGVSYNEQFF
NA	TRBV6-2/TRBV6-3	TRBJ2-6	NA	TGTGCCAGCAGCACCAAAGAAATCGGACACTTGGTTGTTTACGTCCTGACTTTC	CASSTKEIGHLVVYVLTF
NA	TRBV5-6	TRBJ1-2	TRBD1	TGTGCCAGCAGCCGCGACCAGGGACAGGGCGAGGGCTACACCTTC	CASSRDQGQGEGYTF
NA	TRBV6-5	TRBJ1-6	NA	TGTGCCAGCAGTCCCCAAAAGGGGTATAATTCACCCCTCCACTTT	CASSPQKGYNSPLHF
NA	TRBV5-1	TRBJ2-3	TRBD1	TGCGCCAGCACCGGGACAGGGCGAACAGATACGCAGTATTTT	CASTGTGRTDTQYF
few	TRBV7-8	TRBJ1-2	TRBD1	TGTGCCAGCAGCCTCAACAGGGGAAGCCTTCCTAGTGGCTACACCTTC	CASSLNRGSLPSGYTF
NA	TRBV3-1/TRBV3-2	TRBJ1-4	NA	TGTGCCAGCAGTTATCCCCCGGGAGTTGCAACTAATGAAAAACTGTTTTTT	CASSYPPGVATNEKLFF
NA	TRBV5-1	TRBJ2-1	NA	TGCGCCAGCAGCTATTCCGGGACAAACAATGAGCAGTTCTTC	CASSYSGTNNEQFF
once	TRBV19	TRBJ2-5	NA	TGTGCCAGTAGAATAGGAGGGTCAGAGACCCAGTACTTC	CASRIGGSETQYF
NA	TRBV2	TRBJ1-1	NA	TGTGCCAGCAGTGAAGTGCGGGTGGGGAGCACTGAAGCTTTCTTT	CASSEVRVGSTEAFF
NA	TRBV19	TRBJ1-2	TRBD1	TGTGCCAGTAAGATCGACAGGGGGCCGGGCGGCTACACCTTC	CASKIDRGPGGYTF
NA	TRBV3-1/TRBV3-2	TRBJ1-1	NA	TGTGCCAGCAGCCAAGGAGGCAAAGGGGGGGCTAACACTGAAGCTTTCTTT	CASSQGGKGGANTEAFF
NA	TRBV4-1	TRBJ1-4	NA	TGCGCCAGCAGCCAAGGTTCAACTAATGAAAAACTGTTTTTT	CASSQGSTNEKLFF
NA	TRBV6-1	TRBJ1-2	TRBD1	TGTGCCAGCAGTGAAATTCCCGGGACAGGCTATGGCTACACCTTC	CASSEIPGTGYGYTF
NA	TRBV20-1	TRBJ1-1	NA	TGCAGTGCCAGACCAAAAGCTTTCTTT	CSARPKAFF
NA	TRBV4-3	TRBJ1-2	NA	TGCGCCAGCAGCCAATATCGGCAGGCCTATGGCTACACCTTC	CASSQYRQAYGYTF
NA	TRBV5-1	TRBJ1-2	NA	TGCGCCAGCAGCTCTCAAGCTAACTATGGCTACACCTTC	CASSSQANYGYTF
once	TRBV7-9	TRBJ1-1	TRBD1	TGTGCCAGCAGCCCACAGGGGGCGGATCGCACTGAAGCTTTCTTT	CASSPQGADRTEAFF
NA	TRBV18	TRBJ2-5	NA	TGTGCCAGCTCGCCCGGGTCCGTGAGGGAGACCCAGTACTTC	CASSPGSVRETQYF
NA	TRBV18	TRBJ1-6	NA	TGTGCCAGCTCACCACTTCCCCCGGATGGGGGTAATTCACCCCTCCACTTT	CASSPLPPDGGNSPLHF
NA	TRBV18	TRBJ2-2	NA	TGTGCCAGCTCTAAGGACGGGGAAAACACCGGGGAGCTGTTTTTT	CASSKDGENTGELFF
NA	TRBV13	TRBJ1-1	NA	TGTGCCAGCTCGAGACAGAGGAACACTGAAGCTTTCTTT	CASSRQRNTEAFF
NA	TRBV6-5	TRBJ1-2	NA	TGTGCCAGCAGTTACGACTGGGGTAACTATGGCTACACCTTC	CASSYDWGNYGYTF
NA	TRBV18	TRBJ2-1	TRBD1	TGTGCCAGCTCCGAGGGACAGGGAGGAAAGGAGCAGTTCTTC	CASSEGQGGKEQFF
NA	TRBV25-1	TRBJ1-6	NA	TGTGCCAGCAGTGAAGGTCGAGTCAGGAATAATTCACCCCTCCACTTT	CASSEGRVRNNSPLHF
NA	TRBV5-6	TRBJ2-3	TRBD1	TGTGCCAGCAGCCCCAAGACAGGGTTGCACGATACGCAGTATTTT	CASSPKTGLHDTQYF
NA	TRBV7-2	TRBJ1-4	NA	TGTGCCAGCAGCTTTCCCCAGGGCGGCTTTGAAAAACTGTTTTTT	CASSFPQGGFEKLFF
NA	TRBV5-1	TRBJ1-1	NA	TGCGCCAGCAGCTTGGGTTCTCTCTCAGGTGGGAACACTGAAGCTTTCTTT	CASSLGSLSGGNTEAFF
once	TRBV6-5	TRBJ2-5	NA	TGTGCCAGCACCCGACCAAAGGACCAAGAGACCCAGTACTTC	CASTRPKDQETQYF
NA	TRBV6-5	TRBJ1-1	NA	TGTGCCAGCAGCCGCCGGCAGGGAGGAAACACTGAAGCTTTCTTT	CASSRRQGGNTEAFF
few	TRBV7-3	TRBJ2-6	NA	TGTGCCAGCAGCTTGTCCCAGGCCTCCAACGTCCTGACTTTC	CASSLSQASNVLTF
NA	TRBV3-1/TRBV3-2	TRBJ1-1	TRBD1	TGTGCCAGCAGCTCCCGGGACAGGGCGACTGAAGCTTTCTTT	CASSSRDRATEAFF
NA	TRBV5-1	TRBJ2-5	TRBD2	TGCGCCAGCAGCAAATGGACTAGCGGGGGAAAACAAGAGACCCAGTACTTC	CASSKWTSGGKQETQYF
NA	TRBV2	TRBJ1-3	NA	TGTGCCAGCAGTGAACTTACCACTGGAAACACCATATATTTT	CASSELTTGNTIYF
NA	TRBV24-1	TRBJ1-5	NA	TGTGCCACCAGTGAACAGGGCAATCAGCCCCAGCATTTT	CATSEQGNQPQHF
NA	TRBV5-1	TRBJ1-1	NA	TGCGCCAGCAGGAAGCAGGCCTCAGGGGACCTGGGCACTGAAGCTTTCTTT	CASRKQASGDLGTEAFF
NA	TRBV29-1	TRBJ1-2	NA	TGCAGCGTCCGATATTCTAACTATGGCTACACCTTC	CSVRYSNYGYTF
NA	TRBV6-6	TRBJ1-6	NA	TGTGCCAGCAGTTATAGGGCGGTGAATTCACCCCTCCACTTT	CASSYRAVNSPLHF
NA	TRBV9	TRBJ1-1	NA	TGTGCCAGCAGCGTAGCCCCGGGGGGGCCCGAGGCTGAAGCTTTCTTT	CASSVAPGGPEAEAFF
NA	TRBV9	TRBJ2-5	TRBD2	TGTGCCAGCAACGTAGGATCTAGCGGGGGGTCGGAGACCCAGTACTTC	CASNVGSSGGSETQYF
NA	TRBV5-4	TRBJ1-4	TRBD1	TGTGCCAGCAGCCGGGACAGCCCTAATGAAAAACTGTTTTTT	CASSRDSPNEKLFF
few	TRBV6-5	TRBJ2-1	NA	TGTGCCAGCAGTTTCAGGGGAGGATACAATGAGCAGTTCTTC	CASSFRGGYNEQFF
NA	TRBV6-5	TRBJ2-5	TRBD1	TGTGCCAGCAGGCGCGGACAGGGTTCGGGGCCCACCCAGTACTTC	CASRRGQGSGPTQYF
NA	TRBV6-2/TRBV6-3	TRBJ1-1	NA	TGTGCCAGCAGTTTCCCTGCGGGGAACACTGAAGCTTTCTTT	CASSFPAGNTEAFF